This TCR beta chain is from a study of blood T cells in healthy people across ages. Study overall: Per two T cells, template switching captured roughly one barcoded beta molecule. Whole-study results and caveats: Diversity was higher, and naive CD4+ cells more numerous, in long-lived donors than in aged donors.

Extracted total RNA amounted to at least 5.5 micrograms for each sample. CDR3 length: 14 amino acids. Looked up from germline, CDR1 is MNHNS and CDR2 is SASEGT. Together with a sample-barcoded 5' primer, a J-beta primer mix was included in a second PCR lasting roughly 6 to 12 cycles. From the 5' RACE reads, TCRdb called clonotypes with MiXCR, one entry per CDR3 protein. The table lists fewer than 900,000 distinct CDR3 sequences, approximately 39% of them singletons. A word on this clonotype: The antigen is undetermined. An end of the junction does not agree with germline; a read error may underlie this.

This chain joins TRBV6-1 and TRBJ1-2, with 9 nucleotides matching TRBD1. The sequence derives from a woman aged 60-75 years in good health. The specimen was blood. CDR3 loop: CASSEDRGNYGYTF. CDR3 DNA sequence: TGTGCCAGCAGCGAAGACAGGGGGAACTATGGCTACACCTTC.